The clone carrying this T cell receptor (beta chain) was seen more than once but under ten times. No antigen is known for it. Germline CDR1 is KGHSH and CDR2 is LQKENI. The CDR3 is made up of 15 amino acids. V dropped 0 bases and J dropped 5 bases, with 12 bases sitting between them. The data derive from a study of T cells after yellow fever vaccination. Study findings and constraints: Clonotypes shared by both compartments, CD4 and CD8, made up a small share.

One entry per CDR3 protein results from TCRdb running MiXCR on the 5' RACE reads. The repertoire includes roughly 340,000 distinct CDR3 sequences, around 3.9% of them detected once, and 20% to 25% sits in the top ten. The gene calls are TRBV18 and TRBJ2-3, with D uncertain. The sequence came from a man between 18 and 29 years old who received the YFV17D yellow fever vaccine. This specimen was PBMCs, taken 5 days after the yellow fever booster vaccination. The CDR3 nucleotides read TGTGCCAGCTCACCACCAAGTCAGGCTGGAGATACGCAGTATTTT. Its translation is CASSPPSQAGDTQYF. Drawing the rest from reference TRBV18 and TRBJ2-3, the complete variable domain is NAGVMQNPRHLVRRRGQEARLRCSPMKGHSHVYWYRQLPEEGLKFMVYLQKENIIDESGMPKERFSAEFPKEGPSILRIQQVVRGDSAAYFCASSPPSQAGDTQYFGPGTRLTVL.